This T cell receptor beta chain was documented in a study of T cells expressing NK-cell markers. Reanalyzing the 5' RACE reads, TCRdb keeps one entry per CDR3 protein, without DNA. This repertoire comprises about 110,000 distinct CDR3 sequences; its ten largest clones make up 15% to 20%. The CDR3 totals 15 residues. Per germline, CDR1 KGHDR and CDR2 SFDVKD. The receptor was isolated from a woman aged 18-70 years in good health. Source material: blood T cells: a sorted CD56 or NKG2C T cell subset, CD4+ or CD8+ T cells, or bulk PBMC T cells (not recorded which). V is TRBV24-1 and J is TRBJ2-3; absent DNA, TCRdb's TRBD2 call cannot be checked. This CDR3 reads CATSGWGESTDTQYF.